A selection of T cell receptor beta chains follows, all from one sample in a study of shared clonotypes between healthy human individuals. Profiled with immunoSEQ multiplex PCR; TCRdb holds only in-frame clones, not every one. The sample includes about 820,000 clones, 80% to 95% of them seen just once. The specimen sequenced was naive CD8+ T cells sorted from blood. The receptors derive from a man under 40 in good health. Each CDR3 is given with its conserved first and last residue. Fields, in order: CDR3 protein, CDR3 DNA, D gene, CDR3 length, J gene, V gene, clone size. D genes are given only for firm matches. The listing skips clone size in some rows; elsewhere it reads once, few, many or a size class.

cdr3_aa: CASSFRGRLKTQYF
cdr3_nt: TGTGCCAGCAGTTTCAGGGGGCGTTTGAAGACCCAGTACTTC
d_call: TRBD1
cdr3_length: 14
j_call: TRBJ2-5
v_call: TRBV28
clone_size: once

cdr3_aa: CASSFHGGAYEQYF
cdr3_nt: TGTGCCAGCAGTTTTCACGGGGGAGCCTACGAGCAGTACTTC
d_call: -
cdr3_length: 14
j_call: TRBJ2-7
v_call: TRBV27
clone_size: -

cdr3_aa: CASSLRGRGITEKLFF
cdr3_nt: TGTGCCAGCAGCTTAAGGGGCCGAGGAATAACTGAAAAACTGTTTTTT
d_call: -
cdr3_length: 16
j_call: TRBJ1-4
v_call: TRBV7-6
clone_size: -

cdr3_aa: CASSSSGGDNQPQHF
cdr3_nt: TGTGCCAGCAGCAGTTCAGGGGGAGACAATCAGCCCCAGCATTTT
d_call: TRBD1
cdr3_length: 15
j_call: TRBJ1-5
v_call: TRBV9
clone_size: once

cdr3_aa: CASSQTNYNEQFF
cdr3_nt: TGTGCCAGCAGCCAAACTAACTACAATGAGCAGTTCTTC
d_call: -
cdr3_length: 13
j_call: TRBJ2-1
v_call: TRBV14
clone_size: once

cdr3_aa: CASSPTLLVNTEAFF
cdr3_nt: TGTGCCAGCAGCCCAACACTGTTGGTGAACACTGAAGCTTTCTTT
d_call: -
cdr3_length: 15
j_call: TRBJ1-1
v_call: TRBV7-6
clone_size: once

cdr3_aa: CASSNNPGGTTQYF
cdr3_nt: TGTGCCAGCAGTAACAACCCAGGGGGAACTACGCAGTATTTT
d_call: TRBD1
cdr3_length: 14
j_call: TRBJ2-3
v_call: TRBV2
clone_size: -

cdr3_aa: CSAAEVTNNEQFF
cdr3_nt: TGCAGCGCTGCGGAGGTTACGAACAATGAGCAGTTCTTC
d_call: -
cdr3_length: 13
j_call: TRBJ2-1
v_call: TRBV29-1
clone_size: -

cdr3_aa: CAWSSQGRETQYF
cdr3_nt: TGTGCCTGGAGTTCCCAGGGGCGAGAGACCCAGTACTTC
d_call: -
cdr3_length: 13
j_call: TRBJ2-5
v_call: TRBV30
clone_size: -

cdr3_aa: CASSSQGVEFRNTGELFF
cdr3_nt: TGTGCCAGCAGCTCGCAGGGTGTAGAGTTCCGGAACACCGGGGAGCTGTTTTTT
d_call: -
cdr3_length: 18
j_call: TRBJ2-2
v_call: TRBV7-9
clone_size: -

cdr3_aa: CASSMLGGGHYNEQFF
cdr3_nt: TGTGCCAGTAGTATGCTTGGAGGTGGCCATTACAATGAGCAGTTCTTC
d_call: -
cdr3_length: 16
j_call: TRBJ2-1
v_call: TRBV19
clone_size: -

cdr3_aa: CASSSGEANQPQHF
cdr3_nt: TGCGCCAGCAGCTCTGGGGAGGCCAATCAGCCCCAGCATTTT
d_call: -
cdr3_length: 14
j_call: TRBJ1-5
v_call: TRBV5-1
clone_size: -

cdr3_aa: CASSPDSWVGSDGYTF
cdr3_nt: TGTGCCAGCAGCCCCGACTCGTGGGTGGGTTCCGATGGCTACACCTTC
d_call: -
cdr3_length: 16
j_call: TRBJ1-2
v_call: TRBV6-4
clone_size: -

cdr3_aa: CASSSHRGQGSYNEQFF
cdr3_nt: TGTGCCAGCAGCTCCCACAGGGGGCAGGGATCCTACAATGAGCAGTTCTTC
d_call: TRBD1
cdr3_length: 17
j_call: TRBJ2-1
v_call: TRBV5-6
clone_size: once

cdr3_aa: CASSLQGQGQFF
cdr3_nt: TGTGCCAGCAGTTTACAAGGGCAGGGACAGTTCTTC
d_call: -
cdr3_length: 12
j_call: TRBJ2-1
v_call: TRBV27
clone_size: many

cdr3_aa: CASRHPGGELFF
cdr3_nt: TGTGCCAGCAGGCACCCGGGGGGGGAGCTGTTTTTT
d_call: -
cdr3_length: 12
j_call: TRBJ2-2
v_call: TRBV7-2
clone_size: once

cdr3_aa: CASSLALGRGAFF
cdr3_nt: TGTGCCAGCAGCTTAGCGCTGGGGAGGGGGGCTTTCTTT
d_call: -
cdr3_length: 13
j_call: TRBJ1-1
v_call: TRBV7-6
clone_size: -

cdr3_aa: CASRRWVAGTTYEQYF
cdr3_nt: TGTGCCAGCAGGAGGTGGGTAGCGGGAACCACCTACGAGCAGTACTTC
d_call: TRBD2
cdr3_length: 16
j_call: TRBJ2-7
v_call: TRBV27
clone_size: -

cdr3_aa: CASSIWRSGGEQFF
cdr3_nt: TGTGCCAGTAGTATCTGGAGATCGGGTGGTGAGCAGTTCTTC
d_call: -
cdr3_length: 14
j_call: TRBJ2-1
v_call: TRBV19
clone_size: -

cdr3_aa: CASSAQGVGLNYGYTF
cdr3_nt: TGTGCCAGCAGCGCACAGGGAGTGGGGCTTAACTATGGCTACACCTTC
d_call: -
cdr3_length: 16
j_call: TRBJ1-2
v_call: TRBV9
clone_size: few

cdr3_aa: CASSQEGVKQFF
cdr3_nt: TGCGCCAGCAGCCAGGAAGGGGTGAAGCAGTTCTTC
d_call: -
cdr3_length: 12
j_call: TRBJ2-1
v_call: TRBV4-1
clone_size: once

cdr3_aa: CSVGRQENSYEQYF
cdr3_nt: TGCAGCGTTGGTCGCCAGGAAAACTCCTACGAGCAGTACTTC
d_call: -
cdr3_length: 14
j_call: TRBJ2-7
v_call: TRBV29-1
clone_size: -

cdr3_aa: CASPNGGAGSTDTQYF
cdr3_nt: TGTGCCAGCCCTAACGGGGGGGCCGGAAGCACAGATACGCAGTATTTT
d_call: TRBD2
cdr3_length: 16
j_call: TRBJ2-3
v_call: TRBV6-4
clone_size: -

cdr3_aa: CASSPESNTEAFF
cdr3_nt: TGTGCCAGCAGCCCAGAATCGAACACTGAAGCTTTCTTT
d_call: -
cdr3_length: 13
j_call: TRBJ1-1
v_call: TRBV7-6
clone_size: -

cdr3_aa: CASSAGPPTGYEQYF
cdr3_nt: TGTGCCAGTAGTGCCGGACCTCCTACGGGGTACGAGCAGTACTTC
d_call: -
cdr3_length: 15
j_call: TRBJ2-7
v_call: TRBV19
clone_size: -

cdr3_aa: CASSDDGSGDEQFF
cdr3_nt: TGTGCCAGCAGTGACGACGGGTCAGGGGATGAGCAGTTCTTC
d_call: -
cdr3_length: 14
j_call: TRBJ2-1
v_call: TRBV2
clone_size: once

cdr3_aa: CASSVGGSDTQYF
cdr3_nt: TGTGCCAGCAGCGTGGGTGGGAGTGATACGCAGTATTTT
d_call: -
cdr3_length: 13
j_call: TRBJ2-3
v_call: TRBV9
clone_size: -

cdr3_aa: CASSEGGDPYNEQFF
cdr3_nt: TGTGCCAGCAGCGAGGGGGGGGACCCCTACAATGAGCAGTTCTTC
d_call: -
cdr3_length: 15
j_call: TRBJ2-1
v_call: TRBV9
clone_size: -

cdr3_aa: CASSSNPYEQYF
cdr3_nt: TGTGCCAGCAGTAGTAACCCCTACGAGCAGTACTTC
d_call: -
cdr3_length: 12
j_call: TRBJ2-7
v_call: TRBV27
clone_size: once

cdr3_aa: CASSSTSGYEQYF
cdr3_nt: TGTGCCAGCAGCTCAACTAGTGGGTACGAGCAGTACTTC
d_call: -
cdr3_length: 13
j_call: TRBJ2-7
v_call: TRBV7-9
clone_size: -

cdr3_aa: CASSWTGLAEYNEQFF
cdr3_nt: TGTGCCAGCAGTTGGACAGGACTAGCGGAGTACAATGAGCAGTTCTTC
d_call: TRBD2
cdr3_length: 16
j_call: TRBJ2-1
v_call: TRBV28
clone_size: -

cdr3_aa: CASSTRASYEQYF
cdr3_nt: TGTGCCAGCAGCACAAGGGCCTCCTACGAGCAGTACTTC
d_call: -
cdr3_length: 13
j_call: TRBJ2-7
v_call: TRBV7-9
clone_size: few

cdr3_aa: CASSLRLVGGRADTQYF
cdr3_nt: TGTGCCAGCAGCTTACGGTTGGTCGGCGGGAGGGCAGATACGCAGTATTTT
d_call: TRBD2
cdr3_length: 17
j_call: TRBJ2-3
v_call: TRBV7-9
clone_size: -

cdr3_aa: CASSWEPSISSTDTQYF
cdr3_nt: TGTGCCAGCAGCTGGGAGCCCAGCATCTCAAGCACAGATACGCAGTATTTT
d_call: -
cdr3_length: 17
j_call: TRBJ2-3
v_call: TRBV7-8
clone_size: -

cdr3_aa: CASSSTGPNYGYTF
cdr3_nt: TGTGCCAGCAGCTCGACAGGGCCTAACTATGGCTACACCTTC
d_call: TRBD1
cdr3_length: 14
j_call: TRBJ1-2
v_call: TRBV11-2
clone_size: once

cdr3_aa: CSVERTDSFEAFF
cdr3_nt: TGCAGCGTCGAGAGGACAGACTCTTTTGAAGCTTTCTTT
d_call: -
cdr3_length: 13
j_call: TRBJ1-1
v_call: TRBV29-1
clone_size: -

cdr3_aa: CSVVSGQVSDTQYF
cdr3_nt: TGCAGCGTTGTCTCAGGACAGGTATCAGATACGCAGTATTTT
d_call: TRBD1
cdr3_length: 14
j_call: TRBJ2-3
v_call: TRBV29-1
clone_size: -

cdr3_aa: CASMGRSYYGYTF
cdr3_nt: TGTGCCAGCATGGGACGGAGCTACTATGGCTACACCTTC
d_call: -
cdr3_length: 13
j_call: TRBJ1-2
v_call: TRBV2
clone_size: -

cdr3_aa: CASSSPLSGSMGTDTQYF
cdr3_nt: TGTGCCAGCAGCTCCCCATTAAGCGGGAGTATGGGGACAGATACGCAGTATTTT
d_call: TRBD2
cdr3_length: 18
j_call: TRBJ2-3
v_call: TRBV9
clone_size: -

cdr3_aa: CASSPGTYEQYF
cdr3_nt: TGTGCCAGCAGTCCCGGGACGTACGAGCAGTACTTC
d_call: -
cdr3_length: 12
j_call: TRBJ2-7
v_call: TRBV28
clone_size: -

cdr3_aa: CASSIYGISTDTQYF
cdr3_nt: TGTGCCAGTAGTATATACGGGATTAGCACAGATACGCAGTATTTT
d_call: -
cdr3_length: 15
j_call: TRBJ2-3
v_call: TRBV19
clone_size: -

cdr3_aa: CASSYPGLAGYNEQFF
cdr3_nt: TGTGCCAGCAGTTACCCGGGACTAGCGGGATACAATGAGCAGTTCTTC
d_call: TRBD2
cdr3_length: 16
j_call: TRBJ2-1
v_call: TRBV27
clone_size: -

cdr3_aa: CASSSGTSGSKGHNEQFF
cdr3_nt: TGTGCTAGCAGCTCCGGGACTAGCGGGAGTAAGGGGCACAATGAGCAGTTCTTC
d_call: TRBD2
cdr3_length: 18
j_call: TRBJ2-1
v_call: TRBV7-7
clone_size: -

cdr3_aa: CASSQGGQGGSYEQYF
cdr3_nt: TGCGCCAGCAGCCAAGGGGGACAGGGGGGCTCCTACGAGCAGTACTTC
d_call: TRBD1
cdr3_length: 16
j_call: TRBJ2-7
v_call: TRBV4-3
clone_size: -

cdr3_aa: CASNSGADYGYTF
cdr3_nt: TGTGCCAGTAACTCAGGGGCGGACTATGGCTACACCTTC
d_call: -
cdr3_length: 13
j_call: TRBJ1-2
v_call: TRBV19
clone_size: -

cdr3_aa: CASSSSRLAGLGEQYF
cdr3_nt: TGCGCCAGCAGCTCCTCCAGACTAGCGGGATTAGGAGAGCAGTACTTC
d_call: TRBD2
cdr3_length: 16
j_call: TRBJ2-7
v_call: TRBV5-1
clone_size: -